One and the same sample provided the 3 T cell receptor beta chains below, sequenced in a study of tumor-infiltrating lymphocytes in glioblastoma multiforme. TCR beta libraries were built from RNA through three nested multiplex PCR rounds using modified ARM-PCR. TCRdb re-called the multiplex PCR reads with MiXCR, one entry per CDR3 protein. Here the sample spans some 14,000 distinct CDR3 sequences, about 67% being singletons. The sample comprised brain tumor tissue. These receptor sequences come from a male donor with glioblastoma.

A word on this clonotype: A junction boundary mismatches the germline segment, possibly from a read error. The CDR3 nucleotides are TGTGCCAGCAGCCGGGACATGGGGGCCGGGGAGTTGTTTTTT. Its protein is CASSRDMGAGELFF. V is TRBV28 and J is TRBJ2-2; perhaps TRBD1 as D (6 bases). The CDR3 totals 14 residues. Germline CDR1 reads MDHEN; CDR2 reads SYDVKM.

CDR3 DNA sequence: TGCAGCGTTGCCTCGGACAGGGGGTTTTACGAGCAGTACTTC. This codes for CSVASDRGFYEQYF. The chain has TRBV29-1 and TRBJ2-7, with 10 bases identical to TRBD1. The CDR3 sequence is 14 residues long. Germline lookup yields CDR1 SQVTM and CDR2 ANQGSEA. The V and J ends lost 4 bases and 4 bases, in that order; junction bases with no gene match: 7.

The rearrangement joins TRBV6-1 to TRBJ2-1; the D is unclear. This CDR3 is 14 amino acids long. Germline V lookup: CDR1 MNHNS, CDR2 SASEGT. Between the trimmed V and J ends, which lost 1 base and 4 bases, there was a span of 8 bases. The CDR3, as DNA: TGTGCCAGCAGTGAAGAAGTAGCATACAATGAGCAGTTCTTC. Translated, it gives CASSEEVAYNEQFF.